This note documents a single TCR beta chain sequence. It lacks a known antigen. The input lacks base qualities; no much larger clone sits a single base away. Hyperthyroidism patients were newly diagnosed, with disease duration under 2 months, and aged 18 to 65 years. Any patient with an uncontrolled infection, another autoimmune disease, pregnancy or lactation was excluded. Diagnoses were established on the basis of clinical symptoms, serum thyroxine and TRAb, thyroid ultrasound, and orbital computed tomography. Blood from progressor patients was drawn when they were first diagnosed with hyperthyroidism, before any ophthalmopathy symptoms appeared. PBMCs were isolated from about 10 ml of fresh peripheral blood by Ficoll-Paque density gradient centrifugation. Progressor patients were defined as those initially diagnosed with Graves' hyperthyroidism in whom ophthalmopathy developed during follow-up. Trizol reagent was used to extract total RNA, and RNA quality was then checked on an Agilent 2100 Bioanalyzer.

The germline V gene (reference sequence) gives CDR1 as LNHDA and CDR2 as SQIVND. CDR3 length: 14 amino acids, cysteine to phenylalanine. Just CDR3 DNA is preserved here, 42 bases in frame from base 1. V and J are truncated by 10 bases and 0 bases respectively, leaving an intervening sequence of 14 bases. The data are from a study of T cells in Graves' hyperthyroidism and ophthalmopathy (dated by TCRdb to the late 2010s). Study-wide context: Peripheral blood samples were taken at the time of initial diagnosis, prior to any treatment. TCR V-J signatures able to tell the groups apart were searched for in a discovery cohort of about a hundred patients, of whom under 45 had Graves' ophthalmopathy and roughly 58 had stable Graves' hyperthyroidism. The 95 to 100 discovery patients were randomly divided into training and test sets at a 7:3 ratio. The study also compared thyroid tissue and blood T-cell repertoires from several Graves' hyperthyroidism patients. TCR Vbeta CDR3 sequencing of around 130 peripheral blood samples (roughly 43 ophthalmopathy, around 80 hyperthyroidism and roughly 17 progressor patients) is reported in the paper. An independent validation cohort of 18 to 20 hyperthyroidism patients and about 16 patients who later progressed to ophthalmopathy tested prospective prediction of ophthalmopathy. After sampling, hyperthyroidism patients received methimazole starting at 30 mg daily, and ophthalmopathy patients received high-dose intravenous methylprednisolone.

TCR beta CDR3 regions were amplified from RNA transcripts. A first-round RT-PCR of the TCR CDR3 used the HTBI primer set with the Qiagen OneStep RT-PCR kit. The libraries were constructed in a second round of multiplex PCR and then size-selected and purified. The libraries were sequenced on an Illumina HiSeq2000 using paired-end 100 bp reads. The paper's processing steps were these. Raw data were processed with SOAPnuke, discarding reads with adapters, uncalled bases, mean Phred below 15, or no exact constant-primer or identifier match. High-quality paired reads were merged with COPE v1.2.5, and unique nucleotide sequences were defined as clonotypes. MiTCR v1.1 was used to align clonotypes to the IMGT TRBV, TRBD and TRBJ reference segments. Analysis was restricted to V-J combinations with a frequency above 0.0001, which covered about 99% of repertoires. A TCS score was defined as the ratio of F50 (clonal expansion) to E x V (chaos), with BLOSUM62-based TCRdist applied between CDR3 peptides within each V-J. Welch's t-statistics and random forest reduced around 550 V-J features to 10 to 15, which were used in a naive Bayes classifier (R e1071). TCRdb trimmed the raw reads at Q25, called clones with MiXCR and kept productive beta chains. For every CDR3 protein sequence, its rows merge into one entry that carries the most common genes and DNA. For this entry, the V and J calls and clone size follow TCRdb and not the study's own pipeline. The sample table shows over 700,000 distinct CDR3 sequences, and around 20% are seen once. The ten largest clones represent approximately 15% of the sample.

Here is what the overall study found, with its caveats: A 13 V-J signature model separated ophthalmopathy from stable hyperthyroidism, with nearly 90% sensitivity and 81.08% specificity in cross-validation and 80%/75% in testing. In validation, the model predicted progression to ophthalmopathy a median of 6.5 months before onset, with approximately 71% sensitivity and 72.22% specificity. No statistical method was used to fix the sample size in advance, and group allocation was not hidden from the investigators. Most expanded thyroid clonotypes (frequency above 0.001) were also detected in blood, a finding suggesting that blood repertoires may reflect thyroid immune responses.

This clonotype was sampled from a woman aged 45-65 years with Graves' hyperthyroidism that later progressed to Graves' ophthalmopathy. The material sequenced was blood. Here the chain combines TRBV19 and TRBJ2-3, and TRBD2 may be the D gene, going by 5 matching bases. The CDR3 reads CATSGETSTDTQYF. The DNA sequence is TGTGCCACGTCCGGGGAGACAAGCACAGATACGCAGTATTTT.